This passage covers 6 T cell receptor beta chains from one sample sequenced in a study of cytomegalovirus exposure and HLA in healthy donors. The PCR ran on 60 Vbeta and 13 Jbeta primers. Sequenced by immunoSEQ multiplex PCR; TCRdb stores in-frame clones only, minus some. Counted here are approximately 150,000 clones, more than 60% occurring once; the ten biggest clones make up under 11%. The sequenced material came from PBMCs. These receptors all stem from a man in his thirties or forties in good health and CMV-seropositive.

This chain links TRBV5-1 with TRBJ2-1; maybe TRBD1 (5 bases). The CDR3 runs to 13 residues. Germline V CDR1 and CDR2: SGHRS, YFSETQ. V lost 4 bases and J lost 4, with 9 bases in between. The CDR3 DNA sequence: TGCGCCAGCAGCCAACGACAGTACAATGAGCAGTTCTTC. Translated: CASSQRQYNEQFF.

On this clone itself: Its ends do not fully match the called genes, so a read error is possible. J is TRBJ2-7 and V is TRBV12-5; D is possibly TRBD1 (6 bases). Germline CDR1 is LGHNT and CDR2 is FRNRAP. The CDR3 loop spans 12 amino acids. CDR3 DNA: TGTGCTAGTGGCGACAGGACCTACGCGCAGTACTTC. Protein product: CASGDRTYAQYF.

In its sample, this clone was seen once. Germline is not matched at one junction end, which may reflect a read error. V gene TRBV5-4 combines with J gene TRBJ2-2, with a tentative D call TRBD2 (6 bases). Germline V gene lookup returns CDR1 SGHNT and CDR2 YYREEE (reference sequence). The CDR3 runs 16 residues. Here the CDR3 reads CAGSLMGGKASGELFF. For the CDR3, the DNA is TGTGCCGGCAGCTTGATGGGCGGGAAAGCGTCCGGGGAGCTGTTTTTT.

This clone was seen a few times. This chain uses TRBV4-3 with TRBJ2-7; tentative D call: TRBD2 (5 bases). The CDR3 loop spans 14 amino acids. The V gene's germline CDR1 is LGHNA and CDR2 YSLEER. Between the trimmed V and J ends, which lost 3 bases and 6 bases, there was a span of 15 bases. CDR3 coding DNA: TGCGCCAGCAGCCACGGACTGGAGGTTGGCGAGCAGTACTTC. This codes for CASSHGLEVGEQYF.

A note on this clone: This sample also contains other DNA sequences that code for the same CDR3. The chain links TRBV9 to TRBJ2-7, with TRBD2 matching over 10 bases. The CDR3 sequence is 15 residues long. The V gene's germline CDR1 is SGDLS and CDR2 YYNGEE. J was trimmed by 2 bases and V by 0 bases; bases with no gene match: 2. The CDR3 is CASSVGTSGTYEQYF. CDR3 nucleotide sequence: TGTGCCAGCAGCGTAGGGACTAGCGGTACCTACGAGCAGTACTTC.

This clone was detected a few times. The genes are TRBV7-3 and TRBJ1-1; 9 nucleotides agree with TRBD1. V shed 5 bases and J 1 base; nucleotides not matched to a gene: 5. Germline assignment: CDR1 SGHTA and CDR2 FQGTGA. CDR3 size: 15 residues. The CDR3 sequence is CASSATGGRNTEAFF. The CDR3 nucleotides are TGTGCCAGCAGCGCAACAGGGGGCCGGAACACTGAAGCTTTCTTT.